The present T cell receptor (beta chain) was sequenced within a study of blood T cell repertoires in COVID-19 (dated by TCRdb to about 2020). Broadly, across the study: Samples covering the acute and convalescent phases of COVID-19 were provided by collaborators in the United States, Italy and Spain. The prospective study material was composed of cDNA or gDNA derived from T cells, B-cell-depleted T cells, or PBMCs. Deeply sampled blood TCRbeta repertoires from subjects exposed to, actively infected with, or recovered from COVID-19 were included in the dataset. A freely available public database, intended as a resource for researchers studying the immune response to SARS-CoV-2, is where the repertoires were released. The samples were drawn from the first 160 participants of the ongoing ImmuneRACE study and from some 1,300 subjects provided by 6 global collaborators. The sample metadata nearly always contained a de-identified subject ID, COVID-19 status, age in years and sex. Where HLA class I and class II types were available, the types were taken from metadata supplied by the sample provider, not from assay-based typing. The full study reports these points: How much clinical and demographic metadata was included differed by source and by participant, and the metadata was provided uncurated.

V drops 5 bases and J drops 2 bases, leaving 22 bases in between. The CDR3, cysteine through phenylalanine, is 18 amino acids long. Only the CDR3 portion is preserved as DNA: 54 bases, with reading frame beginning at the first base. CDR1 and CDR2 were assigned from the germline V gene as SGHRS and YFSETQ. Each collaborating institution followed its own protocols to collect whole blood in K2EDTA tubes. For TCRbeta analysis, collaborators shipped samples as frozen whole blood, isolated PBMCs, or DNA extracted from either of those sample types. The immunoSEQ Assay, a bias-controlled multiplex PCR, was used to amplify TCRbeta CDR3 regions from genomic DNA. The study's own analysis went as follows. Nucleated cell counts per sample were estimated from amplification of reference gene primers within the assay. To quantify the absolute abundance of each unique TCRbeta CDR3 rearrangement, sequence reads were collapsed and filtered. For each sample, productive Simpson clonality was calculated by taking the square root of Simpson's diversity index across productive rearrangements. The table comes from immuneACCESS by way of TCRdb, which keeps in-frame sequences with V and J called. Part of the clones is missing from these tables; in studies checked, under half for an unresolved V gene and the rest for unknown reasons. V and J calls and clone size are given by that table; D and trimming were obtained from the DNA. The sample includes 350,000 to 450,000 clones, with 89% observed a single time. More than 0.95% of the sample goes to the ten largest clones.

With respect to this clone: Its antigen remains undetermined. Qualities for individual bases were not recorded, and no much larger clone is one base off.

The chain is encoded by TRBV5-1 joined to TRBJ2-2; TRBD1 is perhaps the D gene, given 5 matching bases. This receptor was taken from a man aged 40-49 years with acute or convalescent COVID-19. Sequencing input: peripheral blood. The nucleotide sequence reads as follows: TGCGCCAGCAGACTGTCCGTTCTAGGGGTCTCCAACACCGGGGAGCTGTTTTTT. This is translated as CASRLSVLGVSNTGELFF. Joined to the reference TRBV5-1 and TRBJ2-2 proteins, this CDR3 gives the full variable domain: KAGVTQTPRYLIKTRGQQVTLSCSPISGHRSVSWYQQTPGQGLQFLFEYFSETQRNKGNFPGRFSGRQFSNSRSEMNVSTLELGDSALYLCASRLSVLGVSNTGELFFGEGSRLTVL.